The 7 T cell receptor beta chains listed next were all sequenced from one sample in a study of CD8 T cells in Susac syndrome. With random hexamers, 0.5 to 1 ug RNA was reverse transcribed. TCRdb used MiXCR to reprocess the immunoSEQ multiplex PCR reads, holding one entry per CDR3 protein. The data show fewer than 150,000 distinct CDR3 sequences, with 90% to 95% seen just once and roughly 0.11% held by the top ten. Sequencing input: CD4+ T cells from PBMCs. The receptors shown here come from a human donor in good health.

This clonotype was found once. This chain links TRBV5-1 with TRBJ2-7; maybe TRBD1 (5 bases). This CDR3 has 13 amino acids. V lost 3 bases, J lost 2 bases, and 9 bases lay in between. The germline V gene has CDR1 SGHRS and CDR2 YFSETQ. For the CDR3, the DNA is TGCGCCAGCAGCTCGCAGGGAACCTACGAGCAGTACTTC. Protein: CASSSQGTYEQYF.

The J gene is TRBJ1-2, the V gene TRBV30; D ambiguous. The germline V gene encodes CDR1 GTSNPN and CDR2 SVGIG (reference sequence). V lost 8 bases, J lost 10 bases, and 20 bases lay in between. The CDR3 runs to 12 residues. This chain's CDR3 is CAASPGAVVYTF. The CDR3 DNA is TGTGCCGCATCGCCGGGTGCCGTTGTCTACACCTTC.

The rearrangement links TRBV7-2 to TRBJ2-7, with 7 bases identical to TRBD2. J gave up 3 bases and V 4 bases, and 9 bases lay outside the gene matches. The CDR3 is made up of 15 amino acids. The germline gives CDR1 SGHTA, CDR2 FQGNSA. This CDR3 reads CASSSLGGSLYEQYF. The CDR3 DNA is TGTGCCAGCAGCTCCTTGGGCGGGAGCCTCTACGAGCAGTACTTC.

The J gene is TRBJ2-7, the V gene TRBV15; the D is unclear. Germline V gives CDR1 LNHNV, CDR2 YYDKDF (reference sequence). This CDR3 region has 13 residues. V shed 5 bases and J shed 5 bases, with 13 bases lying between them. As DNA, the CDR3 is TGTGCCACCAGCGGGCAGAACTACGACGAGCAGTACTTC. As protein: CATSGQNYDEQYF.

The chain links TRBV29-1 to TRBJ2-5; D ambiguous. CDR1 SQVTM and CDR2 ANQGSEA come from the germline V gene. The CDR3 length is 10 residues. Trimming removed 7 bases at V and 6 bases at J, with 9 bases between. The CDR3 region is CSGAIQTQYF. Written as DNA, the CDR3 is TGCAGCGGGGCGATACAGACCCAGTACTTC.

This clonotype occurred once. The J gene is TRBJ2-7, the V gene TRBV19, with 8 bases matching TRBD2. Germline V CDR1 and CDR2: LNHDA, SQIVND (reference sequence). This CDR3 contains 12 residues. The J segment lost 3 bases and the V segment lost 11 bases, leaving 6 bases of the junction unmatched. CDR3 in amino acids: CAVAGGFYEQYF. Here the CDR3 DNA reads TGTGCCGTTGCGGGGGGTTTCTACGAGCAGTACTTC.

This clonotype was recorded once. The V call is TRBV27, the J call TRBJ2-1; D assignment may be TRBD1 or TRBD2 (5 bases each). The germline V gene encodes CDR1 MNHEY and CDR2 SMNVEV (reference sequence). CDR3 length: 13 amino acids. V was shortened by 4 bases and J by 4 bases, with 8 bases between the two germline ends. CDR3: CASSWDLYNEQFF. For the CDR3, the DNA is TGTGCCAGCAGTTGGGACCTGTACAATGAGCAGTTCTTC.